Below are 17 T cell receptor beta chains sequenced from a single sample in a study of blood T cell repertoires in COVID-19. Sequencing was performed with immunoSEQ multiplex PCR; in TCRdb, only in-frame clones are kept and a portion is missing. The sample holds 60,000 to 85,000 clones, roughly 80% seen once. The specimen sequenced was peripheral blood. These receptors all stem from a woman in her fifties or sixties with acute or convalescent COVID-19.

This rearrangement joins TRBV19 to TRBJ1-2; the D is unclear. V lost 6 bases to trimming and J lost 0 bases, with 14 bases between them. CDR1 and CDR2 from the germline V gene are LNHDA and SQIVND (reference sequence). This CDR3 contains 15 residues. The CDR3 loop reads CASSQPGSSNYGYTF. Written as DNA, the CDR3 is TGTGCCAGTAGCCAGCCGGGAAGCTCTAACTATGGCTACACCTTC.

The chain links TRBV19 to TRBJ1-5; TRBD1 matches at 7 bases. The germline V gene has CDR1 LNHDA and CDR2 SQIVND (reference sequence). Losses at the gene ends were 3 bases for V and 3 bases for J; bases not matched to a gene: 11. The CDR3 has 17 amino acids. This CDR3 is CASSMATTGALNQPQHF. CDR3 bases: TGTGCCAGTAGTATGGCCACAACAGGGGCACTCAATCAGCCCCAGCATTTT.

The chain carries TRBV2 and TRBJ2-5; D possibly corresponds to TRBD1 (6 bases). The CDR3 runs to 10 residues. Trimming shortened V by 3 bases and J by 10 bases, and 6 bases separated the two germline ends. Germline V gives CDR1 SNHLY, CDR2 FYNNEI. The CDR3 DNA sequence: TGTGCCAGCAGTGAGACAGGCCAGTACTTC. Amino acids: CASSETGQYF.

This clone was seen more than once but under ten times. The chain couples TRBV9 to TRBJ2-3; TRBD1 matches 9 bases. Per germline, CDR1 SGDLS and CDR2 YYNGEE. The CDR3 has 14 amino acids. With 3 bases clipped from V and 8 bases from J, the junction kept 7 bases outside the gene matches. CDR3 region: CASSATTGGGTQYF. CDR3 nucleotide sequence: TGTGCCAGCAGCGCGACGACAGGGGGAGGTACGCAGTATTTT.

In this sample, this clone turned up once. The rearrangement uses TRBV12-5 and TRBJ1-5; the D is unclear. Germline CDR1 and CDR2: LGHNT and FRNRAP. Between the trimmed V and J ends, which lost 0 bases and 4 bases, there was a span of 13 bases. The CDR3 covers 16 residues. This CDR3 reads CASGLVVDIANQPQHF. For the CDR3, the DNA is TGTGCTAGTGGTTTGGTAGTGGATATAGCAAATCAGCCCCAGCATTTT.

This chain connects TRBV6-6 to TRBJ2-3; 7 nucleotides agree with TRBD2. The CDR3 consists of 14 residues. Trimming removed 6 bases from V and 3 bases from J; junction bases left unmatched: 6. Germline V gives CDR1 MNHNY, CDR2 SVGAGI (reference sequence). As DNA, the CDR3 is TGTGCCAGCAGCCCTGGGGGAGGGACAGATACGCAGTATTTT. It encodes CASSPGGGTDTQYF.

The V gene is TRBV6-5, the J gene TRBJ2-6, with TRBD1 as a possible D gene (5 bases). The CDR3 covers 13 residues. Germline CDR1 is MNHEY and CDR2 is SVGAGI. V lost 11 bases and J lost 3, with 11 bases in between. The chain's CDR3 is CAVQAFGANVLTF. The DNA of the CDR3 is TGTGCCGTACAGGCGTTTGGGGCCAACGTCCTGACTTTC.

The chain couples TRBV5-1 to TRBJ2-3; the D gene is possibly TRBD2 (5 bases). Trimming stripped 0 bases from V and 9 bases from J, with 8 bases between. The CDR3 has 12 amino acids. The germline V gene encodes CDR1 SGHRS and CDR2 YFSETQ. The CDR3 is CASSLARGTQYF. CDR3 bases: TGCGCCAGCAGCTTGGCCCGGGGAACGCAGTATTTT.

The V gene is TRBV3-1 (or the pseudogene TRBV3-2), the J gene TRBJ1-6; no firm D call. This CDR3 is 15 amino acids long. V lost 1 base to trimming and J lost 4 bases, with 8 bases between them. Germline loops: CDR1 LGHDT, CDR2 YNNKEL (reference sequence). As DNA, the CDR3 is TGTGCCAGCAGCCAAGGGCCCCCTTATAATTCACCCCTCCACTTT. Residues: CASSQGPPYNSPLHF.

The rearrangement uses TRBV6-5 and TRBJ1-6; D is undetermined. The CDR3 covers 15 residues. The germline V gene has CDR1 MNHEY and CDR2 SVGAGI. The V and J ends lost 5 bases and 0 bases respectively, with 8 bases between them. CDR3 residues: CASSPQDSYNSPLHF. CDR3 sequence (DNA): TGTGCCAGCAGTCCCCAGGACTCCTATAATTCACCCCTCCACTTT.

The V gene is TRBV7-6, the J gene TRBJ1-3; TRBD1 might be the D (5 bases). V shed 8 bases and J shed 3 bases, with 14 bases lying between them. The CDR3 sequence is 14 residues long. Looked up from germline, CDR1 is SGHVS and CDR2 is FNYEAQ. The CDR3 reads CASFDEGDGNTIYF. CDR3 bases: TGTGCCAGCTTTGACGAAGGGGATGGAAACACCATATATTTT.

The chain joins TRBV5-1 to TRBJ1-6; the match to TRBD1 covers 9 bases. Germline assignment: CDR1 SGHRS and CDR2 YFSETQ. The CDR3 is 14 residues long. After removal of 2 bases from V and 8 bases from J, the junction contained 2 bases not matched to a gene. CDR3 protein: CASSLTGGDSPLHF. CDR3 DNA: TGCGCCAGCAGCTTAACAGGGGGCGATTCACCCCTCCACTTT. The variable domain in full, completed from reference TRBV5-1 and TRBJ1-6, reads KAGVTQTPRYLIKTRGQQVTLSCSPISGHRSVSWYQQTPGQGLQFLFEYFSETQRNKGNFPGRFSGRQFSNSRSEMNVSTLELGDSALYLCASSLTGGDSPLHFGNGTRLTVT.

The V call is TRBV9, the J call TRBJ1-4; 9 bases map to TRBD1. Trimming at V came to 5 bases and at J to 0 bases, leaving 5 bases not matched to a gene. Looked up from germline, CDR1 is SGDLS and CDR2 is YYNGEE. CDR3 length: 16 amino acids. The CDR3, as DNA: TGTGCCAGCAGTTCCGGGACAGGGTCAACTAATGAAAAACTGTTTTTT. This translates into CASSSGTGSTNEKLFF.

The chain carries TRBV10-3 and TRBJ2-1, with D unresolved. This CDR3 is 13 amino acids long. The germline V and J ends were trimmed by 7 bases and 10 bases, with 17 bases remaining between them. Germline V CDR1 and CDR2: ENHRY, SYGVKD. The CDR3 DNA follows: TGTGCCATCAAACGCGCAGCCGAGGTCGAGCAGTTCTTC. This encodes CAIKRAAEVEQFF.

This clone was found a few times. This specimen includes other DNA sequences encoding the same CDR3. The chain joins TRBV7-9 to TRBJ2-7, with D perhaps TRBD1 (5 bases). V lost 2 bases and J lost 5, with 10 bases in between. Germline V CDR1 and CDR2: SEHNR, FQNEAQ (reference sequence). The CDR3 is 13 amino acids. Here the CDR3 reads CASSLQGSHEQYF. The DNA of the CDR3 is TGTGCCAGCAGCTTACAGGGTAGCCACGAGCAGTACTTC.

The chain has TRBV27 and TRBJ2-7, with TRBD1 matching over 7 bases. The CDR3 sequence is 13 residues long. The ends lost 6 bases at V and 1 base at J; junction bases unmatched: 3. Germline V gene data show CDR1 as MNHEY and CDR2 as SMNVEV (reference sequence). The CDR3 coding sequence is TGTGCCAGCAGCGGGACAGCTTCCTACGAGCAGTACTTC. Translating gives CASSGTASYEQYF.

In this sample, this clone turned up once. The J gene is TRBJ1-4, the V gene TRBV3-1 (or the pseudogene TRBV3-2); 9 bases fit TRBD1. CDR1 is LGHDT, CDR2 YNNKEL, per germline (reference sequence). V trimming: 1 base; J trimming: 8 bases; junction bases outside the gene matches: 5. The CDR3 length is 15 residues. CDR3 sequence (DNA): TGTGCCAGCAGCCAAGGTTGGACAGGGGACGAAAAACTGTTTTTT. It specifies CASSQGWTGDEKLFF.